Reported below is one T cell receptor beta chain. Its specificity is unknown. Produced via immunoSEQ multiplex PCR; TCRdb's table is partial and in-frame only. The sample contains about 140,000 clones, 88% of which appear only once. The germline V gene has CDR1 MGHDK and CDR2 SYGVNS. V was pared by 5 bases and J by 0 bases, with 13 bases between. This CDR3 has 15 amino acids. The source of the sample is a study of T cell responses to AZD1222 COVID-19 vaccine. Study-wide points: Repertoires were collected only later (after the peak T cell response had occurred). Baseline testing showed seropositivity in only six AZD1222 recipients. There were vaccine-associated CD4 TCRs across spike, dominant at 160-218 and 743-854. The donors showed a predominance of white British ancestry and of females, with possible underestimation of clonal diversity.

The rearrangement links TRBV25-1 to TRBJ1-1; unclear D gene. The origin of this receptor is an adult who received the AZD1222 COVID-19 vaccine. This material consisted of peripheral blood, taken 28 days after the second AZD1222 dose. This CDR3 is CASSIMGSVNTEAFF. CDR3 DNA: TGTGCCAGCAGTATTATGGGTTCCGTGAACACTGAAGCTTTCTTT.